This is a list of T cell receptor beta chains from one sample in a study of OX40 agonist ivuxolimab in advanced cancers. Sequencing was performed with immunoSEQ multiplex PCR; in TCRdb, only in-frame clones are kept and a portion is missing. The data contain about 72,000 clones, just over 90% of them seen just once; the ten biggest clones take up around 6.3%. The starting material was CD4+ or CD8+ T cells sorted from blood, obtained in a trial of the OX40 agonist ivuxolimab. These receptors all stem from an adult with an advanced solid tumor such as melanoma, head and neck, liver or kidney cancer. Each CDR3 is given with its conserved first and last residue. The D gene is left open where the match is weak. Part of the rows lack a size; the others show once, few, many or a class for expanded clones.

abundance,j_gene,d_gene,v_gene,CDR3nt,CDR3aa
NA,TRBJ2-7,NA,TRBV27,TGTGCCAGCAGTTTGGGGGGGCCCACCTACGAGCAGTACTTC,CASSLGGPTYEQYF
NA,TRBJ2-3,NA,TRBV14,TGTGCCAGCAGCCCCCAGGGTTCAGATACGCAGTATTTT,CASSPQGSDTQYF
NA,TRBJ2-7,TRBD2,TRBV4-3,TGCGCCAGCAGCCAAGTAACTAGCGACTACGAGCAGTACTTC,CASSQVTSDYEQYF
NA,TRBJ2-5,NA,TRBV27,TGTGCCAGCAGTTCAGGGGACCTCTTCCAAGAGACCCAGTACTTC,CASSSGDLFQETQYF
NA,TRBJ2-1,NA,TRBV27,TGTGCCAGCAGTTTACTCCTTAGTGGCGGGCCCTCCTACAATGAGCAGTTCTTC,CASSLLLSGGPSYNEQFF
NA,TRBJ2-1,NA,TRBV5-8,TGTGCCAGCAGCTTGGCCCAGATACTCTCCTACAATGAGCAGTTCTTC,CASSLAQILSYNEQFF
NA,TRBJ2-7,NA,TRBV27,TGTGCCAGCAGTTTATCCGGTTACTACGAGCAGTACTTC,CASSLSGYYEQYF
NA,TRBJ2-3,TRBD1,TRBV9,TGTGCCAGCAGCGTAGAGGGGGCCAGCACAGATACGCAGTATTTT,CASSVEGASTDTQYF
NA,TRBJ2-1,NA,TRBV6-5,TGTGCCAGCAGTTACTATGACTCCTACAATGAGCAGTTCTTC,CASSYYDSYNEQFF
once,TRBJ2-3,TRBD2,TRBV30,TGTGCCTGGAGCATGACTAGCCTGAACACAGATACGCAGTATTTT,CAWSMTSLNTDTQYF
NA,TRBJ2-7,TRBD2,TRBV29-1,TGCAGCGTTGTGGGGGGGAAAGACTACGAGCAGTACTTC,CSVVGGKDYEQYF
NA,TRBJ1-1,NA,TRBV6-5,TGTGCCAGCACCCCCTCGGCAGGATTGAACACTGAAGCTTTCTTT,CASTPSAGLNTEAFF
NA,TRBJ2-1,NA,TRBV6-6,TGTGCCAGCAGCGTGGGTGAGCAGTTCTTC,CASSVGEQFF
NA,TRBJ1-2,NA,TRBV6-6,TGTGCCAGCAGTGCAGGGAACAACTATGGCTACACCTTC,CASSAGNNYGYTF
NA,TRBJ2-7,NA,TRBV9,TGTGCCAGCAGCGCGGCCGATCAAAACTACGAGCAGTACTTC,CASSAADQNYEQYF
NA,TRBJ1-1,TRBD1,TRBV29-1,TGCAGCGTTAAGCAGGGGGAAGGGGGTACTGAAGCTTTCTTT,CSVKQGEGGTEAFF
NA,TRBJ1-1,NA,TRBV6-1,TGTGCCAGCAGTGGGCACAGCCTTGAAGCTTTCTTT,CASSGHSLEAFF
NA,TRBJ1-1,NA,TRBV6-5,TGTGCCATTTTCACAGGGTCTGAAGCTTTCTTT,CAIFTGSEAFF
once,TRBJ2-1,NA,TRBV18,TGTGCCAGCTCACCACCCAGCGGCAATGAGCAGTTCTTC,CASSPPSGNEQFF
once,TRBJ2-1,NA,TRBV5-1,TGCGCCAGCAGCTCCTGGGCCAGGGCCAACAATGAGCAGTTCTTC,CASSSWARANNEQFF
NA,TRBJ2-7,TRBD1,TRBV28,TGTGCCAGCAGTTACAGGGGGCTTTCCTACGAGCAGTACTTC,CASSYRGLSYEQYF
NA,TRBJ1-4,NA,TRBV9,TGTGCCAGCAGCGTAGGAGGGGGGGAGGAAAAACTGTTTTTT,CASSVGGGEEKLFF
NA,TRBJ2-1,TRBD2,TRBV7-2,TGTGCCAGCAGGCCGGGACTAGCGGGAGTGAATGAGCAGTTCTTC,CASRPGLAGVNEQFF
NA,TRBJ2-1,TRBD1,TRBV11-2,TGTGCCAGCAGCTTATATACAGGGGGCTCCTACAATGAGCAGTTCTTC,CASSLYTGGSYNEQFF
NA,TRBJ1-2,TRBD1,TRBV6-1,TGTGCCAGCAGTACCGGGACAGGGGTTTTC,CASSTGTGVF
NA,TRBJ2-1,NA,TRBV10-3,TGTGCCATCAGTGAGTCGGCAGAAGGTGAGCAGTTCTTC,CAISESAEGEQFF
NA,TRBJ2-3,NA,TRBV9,TGTGCCAGCAGCGCCCAGCGCTACAGCACAGATACGCAGTATTTT,CASSAQRYSTDTQYF
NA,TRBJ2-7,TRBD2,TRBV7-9,TGTGCCAGCAGTCAGGGTTTAGCGGGAGACGAGCAGTACTTC,CASSQGLAGDEQYF
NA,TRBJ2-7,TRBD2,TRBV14,TGTGCCAGCAGCCAATGGCCGGGACTAGCGGGAGAATCGTTCTACGAGCAGTACTTC,CASSQWPGLAGESFYEQYF
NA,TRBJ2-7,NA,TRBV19,TGTGCCAGTAGTATCGGGGCCGGTAGGCACTACGAGCAGTACTTC,CASSIGAGRHYEQYF
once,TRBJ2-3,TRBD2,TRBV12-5,TGTGCTAGTGGTTTAGAGGGACTAGCTAGCACAGATACGCAGTATTTT,CASGLEGLASTDTQYF
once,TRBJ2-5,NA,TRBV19,TGTGCCAGTAGTATTTCCGGGGTCCCAGAGACCCAGTACTTC,CASSISGVPETQYF
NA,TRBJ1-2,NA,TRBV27,TGTGCCAGCAGTCTGACTTCCGGGACTCCAGGCTACACCTTC,CASSLTSGTPGYTF
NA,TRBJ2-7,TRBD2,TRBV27,TGTGCCAGCAGCCTAGCGGAGCCCCGAAGATCCTACGAGCAGTACTTC,CASSLAEPRRSYEQYF
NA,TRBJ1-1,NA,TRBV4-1,TGCGCCAGCAGCCAACCTGGGAACACTGAAGCTTTCTTT,CASSQPGNTEAFF
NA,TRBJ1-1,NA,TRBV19,TGTGCCAGTAGTATAGCCCCCTTTGAGGCTTTCTTT,CASSIAPFEAFF
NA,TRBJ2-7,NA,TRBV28,TGTGCCAGCGCGGACAGCTACGAGCAGTACTTC,CASADSYEQYF
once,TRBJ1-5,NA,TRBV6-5,TGTGCCAGCAGTTACTCGAGAGCGTATAGCAATCAGCCCCAGCATTTT,CASSYSRAYSNQPQHF
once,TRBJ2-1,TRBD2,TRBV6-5,TGTGCCAGCTCCCCGGCGGGAGGGCCTTACAATGAGCAGTTCTTC,CASSPAGGPYNEQFF
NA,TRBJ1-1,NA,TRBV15,TGTGCCACCAGCAGAGATCCTGCTTTTAACACTGAAGCTTTCTTT,CATSRDPAFNTEAFF
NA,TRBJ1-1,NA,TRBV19,TGTGCCAGTAGTATCGGGGGCCGGCCAGCTTTCTTT,CASSIGGRPAFF
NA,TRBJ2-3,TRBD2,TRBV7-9,TGTGCCAGCAGCTTACTAGCGGGAGGCACAGATACGCAGTATTTT,CASSLLAGGTDTQYF
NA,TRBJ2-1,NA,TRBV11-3,TGTGCCAGCAGCTACGATGAATACAATGAGCAGTTCTTC,CASSYDEYNEQFF
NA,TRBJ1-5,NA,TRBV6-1,TGTGCCAGCAGTGACGGGACTTCCGGTCAGCCCCAGCATTTT,CASSDGTSGQPQHF